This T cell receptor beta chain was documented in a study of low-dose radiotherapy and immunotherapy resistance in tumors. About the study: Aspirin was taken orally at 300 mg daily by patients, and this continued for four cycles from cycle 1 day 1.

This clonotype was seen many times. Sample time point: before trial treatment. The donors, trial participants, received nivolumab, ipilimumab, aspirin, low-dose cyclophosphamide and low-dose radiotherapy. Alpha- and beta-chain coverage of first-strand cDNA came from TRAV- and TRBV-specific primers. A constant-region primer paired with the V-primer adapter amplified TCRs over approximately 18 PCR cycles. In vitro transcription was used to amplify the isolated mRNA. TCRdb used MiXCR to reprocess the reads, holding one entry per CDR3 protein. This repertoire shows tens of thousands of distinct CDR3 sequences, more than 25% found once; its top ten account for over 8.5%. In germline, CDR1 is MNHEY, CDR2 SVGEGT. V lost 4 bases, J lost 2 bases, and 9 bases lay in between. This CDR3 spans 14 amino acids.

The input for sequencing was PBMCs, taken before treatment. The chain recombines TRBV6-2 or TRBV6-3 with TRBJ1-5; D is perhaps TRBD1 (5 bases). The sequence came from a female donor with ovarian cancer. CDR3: CASSSRDRNQPQHF. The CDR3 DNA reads TGTGCCAGCAGTTCCCGGGACCGCAATCAGCCCCAGCATTTT.